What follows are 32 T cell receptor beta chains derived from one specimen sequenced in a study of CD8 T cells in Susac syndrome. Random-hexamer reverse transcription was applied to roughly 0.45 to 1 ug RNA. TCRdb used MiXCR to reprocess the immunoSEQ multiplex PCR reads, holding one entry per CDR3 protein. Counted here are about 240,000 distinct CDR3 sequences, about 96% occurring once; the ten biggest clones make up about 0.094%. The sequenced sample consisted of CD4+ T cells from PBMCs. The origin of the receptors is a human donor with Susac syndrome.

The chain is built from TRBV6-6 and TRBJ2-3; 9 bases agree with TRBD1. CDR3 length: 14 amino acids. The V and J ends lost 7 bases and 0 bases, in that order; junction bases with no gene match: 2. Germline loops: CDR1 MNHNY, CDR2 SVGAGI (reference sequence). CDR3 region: CASNRGPSTDTQYF. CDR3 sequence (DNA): TGTGCCAGCAACAGGGGGCCGAGCACAGATACGCAGTATTTT.

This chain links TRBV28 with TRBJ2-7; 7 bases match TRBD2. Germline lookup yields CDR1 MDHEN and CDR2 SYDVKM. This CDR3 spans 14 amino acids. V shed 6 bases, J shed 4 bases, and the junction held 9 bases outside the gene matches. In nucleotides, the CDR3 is TGTGCCAGCAGACCTGGGGGGGAGGGATACGAGCAGTACTTC. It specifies CASRPGGEGYEQYF.

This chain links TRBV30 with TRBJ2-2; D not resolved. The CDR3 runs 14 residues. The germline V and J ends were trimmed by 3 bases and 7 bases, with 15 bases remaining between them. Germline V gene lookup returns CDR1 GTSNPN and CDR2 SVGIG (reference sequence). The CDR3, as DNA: TGTGCCTGGAGCCGACTTAGCTACGGCGGGGAGCTGTTTTTT. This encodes CAWSRLSYGGELFF.

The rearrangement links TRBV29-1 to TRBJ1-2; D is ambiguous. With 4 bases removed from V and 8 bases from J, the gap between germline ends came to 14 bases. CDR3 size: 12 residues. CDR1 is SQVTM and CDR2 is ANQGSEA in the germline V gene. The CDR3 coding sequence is TGCAGCGTTGGAGGGATCTTAGGAGGCTACACCTTC. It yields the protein CSVGGILGGYTF.

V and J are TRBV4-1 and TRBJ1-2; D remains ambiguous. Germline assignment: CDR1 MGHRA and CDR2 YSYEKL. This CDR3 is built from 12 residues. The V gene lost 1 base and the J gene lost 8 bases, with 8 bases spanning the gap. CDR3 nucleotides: TGCGCCAGCAGCCAAGGGTCTTTGGGCTACACCTTC. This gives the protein CASSQGSLGYTF.

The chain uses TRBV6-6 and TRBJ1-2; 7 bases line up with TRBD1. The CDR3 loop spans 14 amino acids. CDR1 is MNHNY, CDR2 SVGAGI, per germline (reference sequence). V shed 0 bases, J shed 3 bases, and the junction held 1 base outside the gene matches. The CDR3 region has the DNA TGTGCCAGCAGTTACTCAGGGGGCGACTATGGCTACACCTTC. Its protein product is CASSYSGGDYGYTF.

The CDR3: CASSEGVGEGIQETQYF. The CDR3 nucleotides read TGCGCCAGCAGCGAGGGTGTGGGGGAGGGAATCCAAGAGACCCAGTACTTC. The chain carries TRBV4-1 and TRBJ2-5; 7 bases are a match to TRBD2. Germline trimming cut 5 bases from V and 1 base from J; bases unmatched to any gene: 13. The length of the CDR3 is 17 residues. Germline loops: CDR1 MGHRA, CDR2 YSYEKL.

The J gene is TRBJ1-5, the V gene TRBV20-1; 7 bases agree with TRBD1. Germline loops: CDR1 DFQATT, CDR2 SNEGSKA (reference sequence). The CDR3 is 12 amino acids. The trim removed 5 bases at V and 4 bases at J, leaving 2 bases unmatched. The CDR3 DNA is TGCAGTGCTGTACAGGGGAATCAGCCCCAGCATTTT. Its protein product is CSAVQGNQPQHF.

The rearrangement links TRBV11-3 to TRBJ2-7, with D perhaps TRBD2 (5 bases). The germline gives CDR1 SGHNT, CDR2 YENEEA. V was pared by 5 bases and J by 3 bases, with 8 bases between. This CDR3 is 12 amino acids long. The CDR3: CASSRRDYEQYF. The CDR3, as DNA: TGTGCCAGCAGCCGACGGGACTACGAGCAGTACTTC.

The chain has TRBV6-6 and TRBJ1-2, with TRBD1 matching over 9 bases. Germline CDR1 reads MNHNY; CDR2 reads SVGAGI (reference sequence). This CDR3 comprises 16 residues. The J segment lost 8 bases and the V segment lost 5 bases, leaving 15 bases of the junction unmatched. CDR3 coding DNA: TGTGCCAGCAGTCCCTCCACGCTACAGGGGGCTGAAGGCTACACCTTC. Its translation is CASSPSTLQGAEGYTF.

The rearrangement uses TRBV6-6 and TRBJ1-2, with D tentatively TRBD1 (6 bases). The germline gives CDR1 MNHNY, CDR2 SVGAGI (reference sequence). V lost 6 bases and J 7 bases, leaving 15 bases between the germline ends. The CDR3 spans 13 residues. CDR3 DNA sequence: TGTGCCAGCAGAATACAGGGAGAGGGTGGCTACACCTTC. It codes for CASRIQGEGGYTF.

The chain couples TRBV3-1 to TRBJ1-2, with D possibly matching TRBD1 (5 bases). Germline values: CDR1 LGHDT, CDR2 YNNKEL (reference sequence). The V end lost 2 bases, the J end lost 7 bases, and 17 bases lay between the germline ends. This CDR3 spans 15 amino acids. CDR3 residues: CASSQPSQGTVGYTF. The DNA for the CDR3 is TGTGCCAGCAGCCAACCTTCGCAGGGAACGGTTGGCTACACCTTC.

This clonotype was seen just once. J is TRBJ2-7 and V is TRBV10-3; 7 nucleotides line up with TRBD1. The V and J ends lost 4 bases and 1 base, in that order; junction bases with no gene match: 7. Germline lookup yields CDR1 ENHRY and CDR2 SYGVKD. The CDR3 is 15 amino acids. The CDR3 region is CAISGHRTGSYEQYF. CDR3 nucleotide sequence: TGTGCCATCAGTGGCCACCGGACAGGTTCCTACGAGCAGTACTTC.

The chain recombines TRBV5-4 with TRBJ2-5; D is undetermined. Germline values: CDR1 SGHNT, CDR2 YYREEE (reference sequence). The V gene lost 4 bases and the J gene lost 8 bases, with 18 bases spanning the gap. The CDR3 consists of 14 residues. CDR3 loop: CASSPGTPRETQYF. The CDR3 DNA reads TGTGCCAGCAGCCCGGGCACCCCAAGAGAAACCCAGTACTTC. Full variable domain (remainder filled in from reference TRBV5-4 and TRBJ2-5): ETGVTQSPTHLIKTRGQQVTLRCSSQSGHNTVSWYQQALGQGPQFIFQYYREEENGRGNFPPRFSGLQFPNYSSELNVNALELDDSALYLCASSPGTPRETQYFGPGTRLLVL.

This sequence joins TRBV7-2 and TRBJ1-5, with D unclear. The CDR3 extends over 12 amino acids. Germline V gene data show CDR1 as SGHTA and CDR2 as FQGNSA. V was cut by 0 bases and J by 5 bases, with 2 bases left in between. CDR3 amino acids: CASSLAYQPQHF. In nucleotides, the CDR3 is TGTGCCAGCAGCTTAGCGTATCAGCCCCAGCATTTT.

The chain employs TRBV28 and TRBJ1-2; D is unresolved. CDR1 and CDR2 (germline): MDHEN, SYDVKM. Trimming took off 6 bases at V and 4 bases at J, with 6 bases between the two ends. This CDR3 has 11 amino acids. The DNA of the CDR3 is TGTGCCAGCAGCCTCCGCTATGGCTACACCTTC. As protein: CASSLRYGYTF.

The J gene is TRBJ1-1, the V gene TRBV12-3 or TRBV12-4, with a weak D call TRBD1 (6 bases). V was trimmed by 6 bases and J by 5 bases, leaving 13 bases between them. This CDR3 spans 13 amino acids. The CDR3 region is CASSQDSRTEAFF. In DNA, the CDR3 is TGTGCCAGCAGCCAGGACAGTCGAACTGAAGCTTTCTTT.

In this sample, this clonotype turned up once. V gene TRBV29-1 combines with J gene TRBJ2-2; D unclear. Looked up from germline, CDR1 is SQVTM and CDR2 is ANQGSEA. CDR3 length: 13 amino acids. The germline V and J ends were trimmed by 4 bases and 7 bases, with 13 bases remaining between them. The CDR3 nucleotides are TGCAGCGTTGGCACCCGGTCTGACGGGGAGCTGTTTTTT. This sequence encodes CSVGTRSDGELFF.

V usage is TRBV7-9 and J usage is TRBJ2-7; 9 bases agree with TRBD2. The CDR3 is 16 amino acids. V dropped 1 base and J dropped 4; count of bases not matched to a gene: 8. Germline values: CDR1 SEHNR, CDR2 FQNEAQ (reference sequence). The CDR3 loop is CASSLVLTSGRYEQYF. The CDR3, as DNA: TGTGCCAGCAGCTTAGTTTTGACTAGCGGCCGGTACGAGCAGTACTTC.

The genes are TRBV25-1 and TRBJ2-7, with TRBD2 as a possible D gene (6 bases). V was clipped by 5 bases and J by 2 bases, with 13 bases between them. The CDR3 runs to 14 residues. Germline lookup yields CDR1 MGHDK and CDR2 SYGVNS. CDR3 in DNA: TGTGCCAGCAGTTCGGGGACTGGTCCCTACGAGCAGTACTTC. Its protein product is CASSSGTGPYEQYF.

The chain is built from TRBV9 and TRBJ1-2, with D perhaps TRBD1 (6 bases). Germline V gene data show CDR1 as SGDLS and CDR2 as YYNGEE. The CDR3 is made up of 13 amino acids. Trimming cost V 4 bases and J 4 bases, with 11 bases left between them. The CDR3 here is CASSPRQVYGYTF. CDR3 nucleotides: TGTGCCAGCAGCCCCAGACAGGTCTATGGCTACACCTTC.

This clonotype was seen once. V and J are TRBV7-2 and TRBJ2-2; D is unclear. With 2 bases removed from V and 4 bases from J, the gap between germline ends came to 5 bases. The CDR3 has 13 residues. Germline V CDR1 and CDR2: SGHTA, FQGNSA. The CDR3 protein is CASSLYATGELFF. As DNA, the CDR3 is TGTGCCAGCAGCTTATACGCCACCGGGGAGCTGTTTTTT.

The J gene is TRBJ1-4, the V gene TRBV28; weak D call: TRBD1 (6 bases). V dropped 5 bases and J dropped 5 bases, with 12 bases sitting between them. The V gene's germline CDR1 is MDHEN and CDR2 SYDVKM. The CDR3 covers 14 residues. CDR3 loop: CASSGQIPNEKLFF. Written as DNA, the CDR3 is TGTGCCAGCAGTGGACAGATACCGAATGAAAAACTGTTTTTT.

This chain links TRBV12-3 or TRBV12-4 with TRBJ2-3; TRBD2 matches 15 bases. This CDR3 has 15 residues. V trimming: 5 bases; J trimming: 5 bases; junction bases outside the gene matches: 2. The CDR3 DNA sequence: TGTGCCAGCAGTGGGACTAGCGGGAGGAGAGATACGCAGTATTTT. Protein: CASSGTSGRRDTQYF.

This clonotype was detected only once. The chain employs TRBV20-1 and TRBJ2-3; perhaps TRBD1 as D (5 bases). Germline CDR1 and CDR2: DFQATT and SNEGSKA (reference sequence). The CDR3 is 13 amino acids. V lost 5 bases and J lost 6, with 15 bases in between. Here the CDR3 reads CSARNPGYDTQYF. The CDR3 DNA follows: TGCAGTGCTCGCAACCCAGGGTACGATACGCAGTATTTT.

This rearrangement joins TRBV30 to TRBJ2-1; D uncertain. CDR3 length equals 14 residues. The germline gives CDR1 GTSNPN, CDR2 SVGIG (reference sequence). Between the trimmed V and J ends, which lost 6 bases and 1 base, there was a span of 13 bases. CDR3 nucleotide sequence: TGTGCCTGTAATGCAGCCGAATCCTACAATGAGCAGTTCTTC. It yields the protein CACNAAESYNEQFF. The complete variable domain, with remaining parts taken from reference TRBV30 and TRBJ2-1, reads SQTIHQWPATLVQPVGSPLSLECTVEGTSNPNLYWYRQAAGRGLQLLFYSVGIGQISSEVPQNLSASRPQDRQFILSSKKLLLSDSGFYLCACNAAESYNEQFFGPGTRLTVL.

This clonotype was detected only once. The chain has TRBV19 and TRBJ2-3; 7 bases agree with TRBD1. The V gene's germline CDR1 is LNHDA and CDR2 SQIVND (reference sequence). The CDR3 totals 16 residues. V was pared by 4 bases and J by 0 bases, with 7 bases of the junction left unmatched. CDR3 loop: CASSTLTGPSTDTQYF. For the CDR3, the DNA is TGTGCCAGTAGTACCCTGACAGGGCCCAGCACAGATACGCAGTATTTT.

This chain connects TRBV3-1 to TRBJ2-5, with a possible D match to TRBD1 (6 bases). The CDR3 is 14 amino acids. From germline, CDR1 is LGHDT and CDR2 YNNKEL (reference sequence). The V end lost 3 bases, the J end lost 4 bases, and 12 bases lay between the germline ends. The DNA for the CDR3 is TGTGCCAGCAGCCACCGGGACACCTCAGAGACCCAGTACTTC. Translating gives CASSHRDTSETQYF.

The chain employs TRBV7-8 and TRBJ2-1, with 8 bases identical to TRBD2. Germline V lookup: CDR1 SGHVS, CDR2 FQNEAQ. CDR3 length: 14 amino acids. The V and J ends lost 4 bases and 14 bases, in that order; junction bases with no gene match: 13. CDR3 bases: TGTGCCAGCAGCTCGGCACTAGCGGAAAGAGTAGAGTTCTTC. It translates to CASSSALAERVEFF.

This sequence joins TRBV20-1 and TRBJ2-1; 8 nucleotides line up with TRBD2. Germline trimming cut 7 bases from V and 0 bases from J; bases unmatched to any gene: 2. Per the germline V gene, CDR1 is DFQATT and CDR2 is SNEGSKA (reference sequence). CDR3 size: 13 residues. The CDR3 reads CSGGTSSYNEQFF. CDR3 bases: TGCAGTGGCGGGACTAGCTCCTACAATGAGCAGTTCTTC.

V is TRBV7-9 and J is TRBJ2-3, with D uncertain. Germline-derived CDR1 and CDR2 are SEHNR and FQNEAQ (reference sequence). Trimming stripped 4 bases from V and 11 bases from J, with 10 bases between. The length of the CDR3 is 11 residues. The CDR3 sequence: CASSYREKQYF. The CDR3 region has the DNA TGTGCCAGCAGCTACCGAGAGAAGCAGTATTTT.

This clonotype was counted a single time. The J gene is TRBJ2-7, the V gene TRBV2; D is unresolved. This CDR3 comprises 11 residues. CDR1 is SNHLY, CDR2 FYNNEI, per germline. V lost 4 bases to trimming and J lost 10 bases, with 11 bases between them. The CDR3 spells CASSVAERQYF. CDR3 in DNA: TGTGCCAGCAGTGTGGCGGAACGACAGTACTTC.